Listed here is a single T cell receptor (beta chain). Its target is unknown. Constant-segment primers served in 5'RACE that generated TCR alpha and TCR beta cDNA libraries bearing sample barcodes and UMIs. TCRdb redid the calling of the 5' RACE reads with MiXCR, one entry per CDR3 protein. The table lists hundreds of thousands of distinct CDR3 sequences, over 15% of them singletons. This entry comes from a study of T-cell memory formation after mild COVID-19. Study summary: Clusters of TCRs were largely donor specific.

Study-wide points: Nothing confirmed that second-wave clones peaking on day 37 were specific for SARS-CoV-2. Day 15 to 85 contracting clones showed balanced CD4/CD8; day 15 to 37 expanders favored CD4+.

From germline, CDR1 is SGHAT and CDR2 FQDESV (reference sequence). This CDR3 has 16 amino acids. Trimming removed 3 bases from V and 5 bases from J; junction bases left unmatched: 11. The TCR comes from a man younger than 35 who had mild COVID-19 (a few samples of this study predate the infection). Cell type and time point are not known. What was sequenced was PBMCs or a T cell subset sorted from them (not recorded which). The rearrangement joins TRBV11-1 to TRBJ2-5; TRBD2 aligns across 8 bases. CDR3 in DNA: TGTGCCAGCAGCTTCTCTCTAGCGGGTTCTCACGAGACCCAGTACTTC. It is translated as CASSFSLAGSHETQYF.